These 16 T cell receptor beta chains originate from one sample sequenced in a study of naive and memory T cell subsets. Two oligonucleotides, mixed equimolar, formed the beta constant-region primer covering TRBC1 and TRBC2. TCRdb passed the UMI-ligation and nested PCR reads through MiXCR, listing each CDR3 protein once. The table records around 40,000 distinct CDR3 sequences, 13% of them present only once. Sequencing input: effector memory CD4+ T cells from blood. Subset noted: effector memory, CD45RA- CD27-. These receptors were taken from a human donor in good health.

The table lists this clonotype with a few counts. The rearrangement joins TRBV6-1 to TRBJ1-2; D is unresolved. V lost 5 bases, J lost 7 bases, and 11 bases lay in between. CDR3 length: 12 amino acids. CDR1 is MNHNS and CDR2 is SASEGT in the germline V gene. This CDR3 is CASSSAVLGYTF. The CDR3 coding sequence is TGTGCCAGCAGTTCAGCGGTCCTTGGCTACACCTTC.

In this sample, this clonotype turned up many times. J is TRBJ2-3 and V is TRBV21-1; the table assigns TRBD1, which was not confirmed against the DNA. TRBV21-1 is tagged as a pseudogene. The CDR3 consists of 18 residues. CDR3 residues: CASSNQGGPLPSTDTQYF. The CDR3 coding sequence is TGTGCCAGCAGCAACCAGGGGGGCCCCCTTCCTAGCACAGATACGCAGTATTTT.

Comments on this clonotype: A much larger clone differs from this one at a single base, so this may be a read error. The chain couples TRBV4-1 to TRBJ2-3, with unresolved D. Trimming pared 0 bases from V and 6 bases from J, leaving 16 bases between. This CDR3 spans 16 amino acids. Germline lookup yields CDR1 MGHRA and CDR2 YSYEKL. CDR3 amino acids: CASSQDYGARSDTQYF. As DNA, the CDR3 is TGCGCCAGCAGCCAAGACTATGGTGCGCGCTCCGATACGCAGTATTTT.

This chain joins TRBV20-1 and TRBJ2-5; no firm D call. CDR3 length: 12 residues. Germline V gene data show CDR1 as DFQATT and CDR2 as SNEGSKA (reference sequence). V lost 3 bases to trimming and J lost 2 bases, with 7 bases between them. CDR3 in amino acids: CSARWSQETQYF. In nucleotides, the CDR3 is TGCAGTGCTAGGTGGAGTCAAGAGACCCAGTACTTC.

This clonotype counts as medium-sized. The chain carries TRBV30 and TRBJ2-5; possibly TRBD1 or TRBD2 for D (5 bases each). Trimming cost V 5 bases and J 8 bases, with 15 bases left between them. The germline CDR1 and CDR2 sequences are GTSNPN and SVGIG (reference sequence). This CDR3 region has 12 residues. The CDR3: CAWGTDLGTQYF. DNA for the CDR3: TGTGCCTGGGGGACGGACCTGGGTACCCAGTACTTC.

For the CDR3, the DNA is TGTGCCAGCAGACGAGCTTCAGTCGGGGAGCTGTTTTTT. Protein: CASRRASVGELFF. The rearrangement links TRBV6-5 to TRBJ2-2; no reliable D call. Germline V gene data show CDR1 as MNHEY and CDR2 as SVGAGI. V was shortened by 6 bases and J by 7 bases, with 12 bases between the two germline ends. The CDR3 is 13 residues long.

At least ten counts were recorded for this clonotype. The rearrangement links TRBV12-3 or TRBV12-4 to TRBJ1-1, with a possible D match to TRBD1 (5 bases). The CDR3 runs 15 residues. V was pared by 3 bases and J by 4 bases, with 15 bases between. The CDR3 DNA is TGTGCCAGCAGTTTGACTTGGCAGGGAGGCACTGAAGCTTTCTTT. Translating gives CASSLTWQGGTEAFF.

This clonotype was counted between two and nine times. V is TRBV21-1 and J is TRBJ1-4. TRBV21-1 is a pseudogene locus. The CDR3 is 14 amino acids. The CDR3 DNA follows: TGTGCCAGCAGCACCGACGGCAGTTATGAAAAACTGTTTTTT. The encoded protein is CASSTDGSYEKLFF.

The CDR3 sequence: CASSFEGGQTDTQYF. CDR3 DNA: TGTGCCAGCAGCTTCGAAGGGGGCCAGACAGATACGCAGTATTTT. J is TRBJ2-3 and V is TRBV7-9, with 7 bases identical to TRBD1. The junction had 6 bases not matched to a gene; V was cut back by 3 bases and J by 3 bases. This CDR3 comprises 15 residues. Germline values: CDR1 SEHNR, CDR2 FQNEAQ (reference sequence).

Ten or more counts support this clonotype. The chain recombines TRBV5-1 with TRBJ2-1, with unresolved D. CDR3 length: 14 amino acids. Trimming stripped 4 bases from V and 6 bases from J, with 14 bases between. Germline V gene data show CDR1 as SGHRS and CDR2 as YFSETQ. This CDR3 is CASSAGSLGNEQFF. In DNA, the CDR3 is TGCGCCAGCAGCGCAGGCTCTCTGGGCAATGAGCAGTTCTTC.

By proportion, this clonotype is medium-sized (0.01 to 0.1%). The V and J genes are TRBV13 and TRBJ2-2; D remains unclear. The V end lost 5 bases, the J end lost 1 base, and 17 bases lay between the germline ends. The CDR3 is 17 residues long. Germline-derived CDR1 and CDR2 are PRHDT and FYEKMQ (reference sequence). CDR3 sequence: CASSPPQRSWNTGELFF. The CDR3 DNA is TGTGCCAGCAGCCCCCCTCAACGGAGCTGGAACACCGGGGAGCTGTTTTTT.

The CDR3 spells CASSLKGYEQFF. The DNA for the CDR3 is TGTGCCAGCAGTTTAAAGGGTTATGAGCAGTTCTTC. J is TRBJ2-1 and V is TRBV28, with D unresolved. Between the trimmed V and J ends, which lost 2 bases and 8 bases, there was a span of 7 bases. Germline CDR1 MDHEN, CDR2 SYDVKM. The CDR3 is 12 amino acids. The variable domain in full, with the rest retrieved from reference TRBV28 and TRBJ2-1, is DVKVTQSSRYLVKRTGEKVFLECVQDMDHENMFWYRQDPGLGLRLIYFSYDVKMKEKGDIPEGYSVSREKKERFSLILESASTNQTSMYLCASSLKGYEQFFGPGTRLTVL.

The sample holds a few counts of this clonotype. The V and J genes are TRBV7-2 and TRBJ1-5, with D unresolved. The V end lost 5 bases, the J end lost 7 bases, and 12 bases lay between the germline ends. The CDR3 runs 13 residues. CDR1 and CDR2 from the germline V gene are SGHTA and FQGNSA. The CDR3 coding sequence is TGTGCCAGCAGCCTTAGTTACTGGCAGCCCCAGCATTTT. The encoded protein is CASSLSYWQPQHF. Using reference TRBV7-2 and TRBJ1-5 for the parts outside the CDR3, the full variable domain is GAGVSQSPSNKVTEKGKDVELRCDPISGHTALYWYRQSLGQGLEFLIYFQGNSAPDKSGLPSDRFSAERTGGSVSTLTIQRTQQEDSAVYLCASSLSYWQPQHFGDGTRLSIL.

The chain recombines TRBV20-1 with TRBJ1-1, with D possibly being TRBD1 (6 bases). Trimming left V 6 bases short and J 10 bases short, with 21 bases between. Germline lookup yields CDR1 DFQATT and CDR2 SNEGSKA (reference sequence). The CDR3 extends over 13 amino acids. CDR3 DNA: TGCAGTGCGGCATTGCCTTCAGGGGTAGGAGCTTTCTTT. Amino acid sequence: CSAALPSGVGAFF.

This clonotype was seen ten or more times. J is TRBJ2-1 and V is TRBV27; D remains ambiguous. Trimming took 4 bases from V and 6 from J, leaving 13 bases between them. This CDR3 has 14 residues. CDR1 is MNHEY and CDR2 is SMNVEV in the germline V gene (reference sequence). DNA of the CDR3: TGTGCCAGCAGTTCTAACGACCTGGGCAATGAGCAGTTCTTC. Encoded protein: CASSSNDLGNEQFF.

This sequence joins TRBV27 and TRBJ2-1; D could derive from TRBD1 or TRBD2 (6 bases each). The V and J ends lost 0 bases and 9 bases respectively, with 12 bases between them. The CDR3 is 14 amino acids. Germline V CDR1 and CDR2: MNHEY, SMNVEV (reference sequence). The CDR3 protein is CASSLSPQGGEQFF. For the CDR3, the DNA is TGTGCCAGCAGTTTATCCCCACAGGGAGGTGAGCAGTTCTTC.